The 2 T cell receptor beta chains below were found in one sample sequenced in a study of shared clonotypes between healthy human individuals. This table comes from immunoSEQ multiplex PCR, and its TCRdb copy is limited to in-frame clones, with some not included. Counted here are around 510,000 clones, 95% to 96% occurring once; the ten biggest clones make up about 0.06%. The sequencing sample was made of naive CD4+ T cells sorted from blood. The subset was: CD45RA+ positively selected. The receptors stem from a young woman in good health.

The chain uses TRBV28 and TRBJ2-7; TRBD1 is a possible D gene (6 bases). The CDR3 has 15 residues. The V and J ends lost 6 bases and 4 bases respectively, with 19 bases between them. Per germline, CDR1 MDHEN and CDR2 SYDVKM. The CDR3 sequence is CASRPPGQPLYEQYF. The CDR3 nucleotides read TGTGCCAGCAGGCCCCCTGGACAGCCGTTGTACGAGCAGTACTTC. Filled out from reference TRBV28 and TRBJ2-7, the complete variable domain reads DVKVTQSSRYLVKRTGEKVFLECVQDMDHENMFWYRQDPGLGLRLIYFSYDVKMKEKGDIPEGYSVSREKKERFSLILESASTNQTSMYLCASRPPGQPLYEQYFGPGTRLTVT.

The chain links TRBV6-6 to TRBJ2-5; D is perhaps TRBD1 (6 bases). The J call may be wrong; the DNA end is better matched by TRBJ2-7. The length of the CDR3 is 13 residues. Looked up from germline, CDR1 is MNHNY and CDR2 is SVGAGI (reference sequence). The CDR3 sequence is CASSPQGYYEQYF. The CDR3 DNA reads as TGTGCCAGCAGCCCACAGGGATACTACGAGCAGTACTTC.